Below, 2 T cell receptor beta chains from the same sample are listed, as sequenced in a study of CD8 T cells in Susac syndrome. The RNA, about 0.5 to 1 ug, was put through reverse transcription using random hexamers. TCRdb redid the calling of the immunoSEQ multiplex PCR reads with MiXCR, one entry per CDR3 protein. The table records roughly 170,000 distinct CDR3 sequences, about 94% of them present only once. The sample was CD4+ T cells from PBMCs. Receptors originate from a human donor with multiple sclerosis.

This clonotype was counted between two and nine times. The rearrangement links TRBV11-3 to TRBJ2-3, with 7 bases lining up with TRBD2. The V gene's germline CDR1 is SGHNT and CDR2 YENEEA. J was trimmed by 3 bases and V by 3 bases; bases with no gene match: 3. The CDR3 runs 14 residues. The CDR3 nucleotides are TGTGCCAGCAGCTTCGGCGGGGGAACAGATACGCAGTATTTT. As protein: CASSFGGGTDTQYF.

The chain links TRBV7-3 to TRBJ1-1, with unresolved D. Germline lookup yields CDR1 SGHTA and CDR2 FQGTGA. CDR3 length equals 13 residues. V gave up 2 bases and J gave up 3 bases, with 7 bases separating them. The CDR3 DNA reads TGTGCCAGCAGCTTACAAGCAGACACTGAAGCTTTCTTT. It specifies CASSLQADTEAFF.